This T cell receptor (beta chain) stems from a study of T-cell memory formation after mild COVID-19. 5'RACE with constant-segment primers built TCRalpha and TCRbeta cDNA libraries with UMIs. TCRdb re-analysed the 5' RACE reads in MiXCR, keeping a single row per CDR3 protein. The sample holds 250,000 or so distinct CDR3 sequences; 18% are singletons and the top ten take 23%. Notes on the study in general: The CD4+ clones that contracted clustered mainly within CM and EM, and the CD8+ clones concentrated in EMRA. Balance between CD4 and CD8 was seen in clones contracting day 15 to 85, and a CD4+ lean was seen in later expanders. Certain responding clones were present in pre-infection memory, suggesting participation of cross-reactive memory.

With regard to this clonotype: Its antigen remains unidentified.

The germline CDR1 and CDR2 sequences are DFQATT and SNEGSKA (reference sequence). V was trimmed by 6 bases and J by 1 base, leaving 15 bases between them. The CDR3 covers 15 residues. This clonotype was obtained from a man aged 18 to 29 who had mild COVID-19 (a few samples of this study predate the infection). Cell type and time point are not known. The chain joins TRBV20-1 to TRBJ2-2; D perhaps matches TRBD1 (5 bases). The sequenced sample was PBMCs or a T cell subset sorted from them (not recorded which). As DNA, the CDR3 is TGCAGTGCCAGGGCCAGACTTCTGAACACCGGGGAGCTGTTTTTT. It encodes CSARARLLNTGELFF.